What follows is one T cell receptor beta chain and its context. Some clones are missing from TCRdb's copy, which holds only in-frame ones; the method was immunoSEQ multiplex PCR. Among over 250,000 clones listed, about nine tenths were seen once. The data stem from a study of blood T cell repertoires in COVID-19. Study overall: Donors in the United States, Italy and Spain gave samples during acute or convalescent COVID-19. The cDNA or gDNA used as material had been derived from T cells, B-cell-depleted T cells, or PBMCs.

This TCR was recovered from a man between 45 and 60 years old with acute or convalescent COVID-19. The sequencing input was peripheral blood.

The CDR3 DNA follows: TGTGCCAGCAGTTCCAGGACAGGGGGTCGGGCCGGGGAGCTGTTTTTT. This gives the protein CASSSRTGGRAGELFF. The chain links TRBV6-2 or TRBV6-3 to TRBJ2-2; TRBD1 aligns across 10 bases. The CDR3 is 16 residues long. CDR1 is MNHEY and CDR2 is SVGEGT in the germline V gene. After removal of 4 bases from V and 6 bases from J, the junction contained 8 bases not matched to a gene.